The 13 T cell receptor beta chains below come from one sample, sequenced in a study of T cells after yellow fever vaccination. TCRdb itself ran the 5' RACE reads through MiXCR, one entry per CDR3 protein. The table lists a few hundred thousand distinct CDR3 sequences, approximately 3.9% of them singletons. The starting material was PBMCs, obtained 5 days after the yellow fever booster vaccination. These TCRs come from a man aged 18 to 30 who received the YFV17D yellow fever vaccine.

V and J are TRBV7-9 and TRBJ2-2, with D possibly being TRBD1 or TRBD2 (5 bases each). Trimming stripped 3 bases from V and 3 bases from J, with 8 bases between. Germline V gene lookup returns CDR1 SEHNR and CDR2 FQNEAQ (reference sequence). The CDR3 spans 14 residues. This CDR3 reads CASSFTGHTGELFF. CDR3 coding DNA: TGTGCCAGCAGCTTTACGGGGCACACCGGGGAGCTGTTTTTT.

This clonotype was counted many times. V gene TRBV6-5 combines with J gene TRBJ2-3; 11 nucleotides align to TRBD2. The CDR3 consists of 15 residues. The germline V gene has CDR1 MNHEY and CDR2 SVGAGI. The V segment lost 4 bases and the J segment 6 bases; nucleotides outside the gene matches: 6. CDR3 amino acids: CASSFSGGASDTQYF. The CDR3 DNA is TGTGCCAGCAGTTTTAGCGGGGGGGCATCGGATACGCAGTATTTT.

This clonotype was seen only a few times. The chain is built from TRBV19 and TRBJ2-3; 7 positions agree with TRBD1. Per the germline V gene, CDR1 is LNHDA and CDR2 is SQIVND (reference sequence). The V segment lost 9 bases and the J segment 2 bases; nucleotides outside the gene matches: 14. This CDR3 region has 16 residues. CDR3 nucleotides: TGTGCCAGCGCTTTTCGCAGGGACAGTCCCACAGATACGCAGTATTTT. It specifies CASAFRRDSPTDTQYF.

This clonotype appeared a few times. This chain joins TRBV7-9 and TRBJ2-2; 8 bases line up with TRBD2. Germline assignment: CDR1 SEHNR and CDR2 FQNEAQ (reference sequence). There are 15 residues in the CDR3. V lost 6 bases and J lost 6; bases outside the gene matches: 9. This CDR3 reads CASRFTGLAAGELFF. CDR3 in DNA: TGTGCCAGCAGGTTTACAGGACTAGCTGCCGGGGAGCTGTTTTTT. The full variable domain, rest sourced from reference TRBV7-9 and TRBJ2-2, is DTGVSQNPRHKITKRGQNVTFRCDPISEHNRLYWYRQTLGQGPEFLTYFQNEAQLEKSRLLSDRFSAERPKGSFSTLEIQRTEQGDSAMYLCASRFTGLAAGELFFGEGSRLTVL.

In its sample, this clonotype was seen a few times. This chain uses TRBV7-6 with TRBJ2-7; 9 bases match TRBD1. The J segment lost 1 base and the V segment lost 4 bases, leaving 11 bases of the junction unmatched. Germline V gene sequence: CDR1 SGHVS, CDR2 FNYEAQ. This CDR3 is built from 17 residues. The CDR3 region is CASSSGQGPWGSYEQYV. CDR3 DNA sequence: TGTGCCAGCAGCTCGGGACAGGGCCCCTGGGGGTCCTACGAGCAGTACGTC.

The V and J genes are TRBV2 and TRBJ2-1; 8 bases are a match to TRBD1. Germline V lookup: CDR1 SNHLY, CDR2 FYNNEI. This CDR3 spans 15 amino acids. The V and J ends lost 5 bases and 0 bases, in that order; junction bases with no gene match: 3. The DNA of the CDR3 is TGTGCCAGCAGTACAGGGGGGAGCTCCTACAATGAGCAGTTCTTC. Its translation is CASSTGGSSYNEQFF.

J is TRBJ2-1 and V is TRBV4-2; TRBD2 matches at 11 bases. The CDR3 covers 19 residues. V was pared by 5 bases and J by 0 bases, with 12 bases of the junction left unmatched. Germline CDR1 reads LGHNA; CDR2 reads YNFKEQ. The CDR3 is CASSRKGLAGGSSYNEQFF. The CDR3 region has the DNA TGTGCCAGCAGCAGGAAGGGCCTAGCGGGGGGATCCTCCTACAATGAGCAGTTCTTC.

The table lists this clonotype with a few counts. The V gene is TRBV5-6, the J gene TRBJ1-2; D is uncertain. The CDR3 totals 12 residues. Per germline, CDR1 SGHDT and CDR2 YYEEEE. V was pared by 6 bases and J by 4 bases, with 10 bases between. The CDR3 nucleotides are TGTGCCAGCACCGCCTACTCCTATGGCTACACCTTC. Protein sequence: CASTAYSYGYTF.

This clonotype was recorded at least ten times. Compared with germline, one end of the junction differs, possibly owing to a read error. V gene TRBV18 combines with J gene TRBJ2-7; D is possibly TRBD1 (6 bases). The CDR3 totals 14 residues. Germline CDR1 KGHSH, CDR2 LQKENI. CDR3 bases: TGTGCCAGCACACCGGTACAGGGCGGCCACGAGCAGTACTTC. This sequence encodes CASTPVQGGHEQYF. The entire variable domain, with the rest obtained from reference TRBV18 and TRBJ2-7, is as follows: NAGVMQNPRHLVRRRGQEARLRCSPMKGHSHVYWYRQLPEEGLKFMVYLQKENIIDESGMPKERFSAEFPKEGPSILRIQQVVRGDSAAYFCASTPVQGGHEQYFGPGTRLTVT.

V and J are TRBV24-1 and TRBJ2-2, with D perhaps given as TRBD1 or TRBD2 (5 bases each). This CDR3 is built from 14 residues. Trimming pared 9 bases from V and 4 bases from J, leaving 14 bases between. The germline V gene has CDR1 KGHDR and CDR2 SFDVKD. The CDR3 DNA reads as TGTGCCACCGGTCCAGGGAGATTCACCGGGGAGCTGTTTTTT. Translating gives CATGPGRFTGELFF.

In its sample, this clonotype was seen many times. The V call is TRBV7-3, the J call TRBJ2-2; 10 nucleotides line up with TRBD2. Germline V gene sequence: CDR1 SGHTA, CDR2 FQGTGA. The J segment lost 7 bases and the V segment lost 5 bases, leaving 4 bases of the junction unmatched. The length of the CDR3 is 14 residues. The CDR3 loop reads CASSTRLAGGELFF. In DNA, the CDR3 is TGTGCCAGCAGCACACGACTAGCGGGCGGGGAGCTGTTTTTT. Based on the CDR3 plus reference TRBV7-3 and TRBJ2-2, the full variable domain is GAGVSQTPSNKVTEKGKYVELRCDPISGHTALYWYRQSLGQGPEFLIYFQGTGAADDSGLPNDRFFAVRPEGSVSTLKIQRTERGDSAVYLCASSTRLAGGELFFGEGSRLTVL.

The chain joins TRBV2 to TRBJ2-1; D is perhaps TRBD2 (6 bases). From germline, CDR1 is SNHLY and CDR2 FYNNEI. The CDR3 has 13 residues. Trimming pared 8 bases from V and 9 bases from J, leaving 17 bases between. The CDR3 loop reads CASLAQSGGEQFF. The DNA for the CDR3 is TGTGCCAGCCTAGCCCAATCCGGGGGTGAGCAGTTCTTC. Full variable domain (missing parts from reference TRBV2 and TRBJ2-1): EPEVTQTPSHQVTQMGQEVILRCVPISNHLYFYWYRQILGQKVEFLVSFYNNEISEKSEIFDDQFSVERPDGSNFTLKIRSTKLEDSAMYFCASLAQSGGEQFFGPGTRLTVL.

This clonotype was detected a few times. The chain employs TRBV7-3 and TRBJ2-5, with D possibly being TRBD1 or TRBD2 (6 bases each). Germline V CDR1 and CDR2: SGHTA, FQGTGA. The CDR3 has 15 amino acids. Trimming shortened V by 1 base and J by 5 bases, and 14 bases separated the two germline ends. Here the CDR3 reads CASSLRGAGSETQYF. The CDR3 DNA sequence: TGTGCCAGCAGCTTAAGGGGGGCAGGGTCGGAGACCCAGTACTTC.